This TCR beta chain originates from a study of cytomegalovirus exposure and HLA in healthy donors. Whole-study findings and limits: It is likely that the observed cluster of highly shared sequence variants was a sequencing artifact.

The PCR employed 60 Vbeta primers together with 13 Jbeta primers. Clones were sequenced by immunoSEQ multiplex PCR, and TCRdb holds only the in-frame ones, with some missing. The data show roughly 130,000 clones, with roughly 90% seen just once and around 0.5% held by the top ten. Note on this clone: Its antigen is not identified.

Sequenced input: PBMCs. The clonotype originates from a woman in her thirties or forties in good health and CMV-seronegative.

The CDR3 spells CASSPQTGYYEQYF. As DNA, the CDR3 is TGTGCCAGCAGCCCACAGACAGGGTACTACGAGCAGTACTTC. The chain carries TRBV5-4 and TRBJ2-5, with 7 bases aligning to TRBD1. The J call may not be correct, given that the DNA end is closer to TRBJ2-7. The length of the CDR3 is 14 residues. Germline-derived CDR1 and CDR2 are SGHNT and YYREEE (reference sequence).